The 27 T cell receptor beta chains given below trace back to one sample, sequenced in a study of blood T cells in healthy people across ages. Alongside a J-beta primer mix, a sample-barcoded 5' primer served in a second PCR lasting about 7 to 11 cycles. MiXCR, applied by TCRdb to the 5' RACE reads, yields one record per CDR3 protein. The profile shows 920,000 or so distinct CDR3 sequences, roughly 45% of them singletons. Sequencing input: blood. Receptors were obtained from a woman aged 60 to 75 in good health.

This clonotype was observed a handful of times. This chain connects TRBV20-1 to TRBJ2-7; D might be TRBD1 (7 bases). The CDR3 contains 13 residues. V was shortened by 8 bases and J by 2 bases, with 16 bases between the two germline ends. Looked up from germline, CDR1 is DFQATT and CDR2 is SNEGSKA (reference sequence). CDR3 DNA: TGCAGTTCTAAGCGGAGGGGGCCCTACGAGCAGTACTTC. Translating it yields CSSKRRGPYEQYF.

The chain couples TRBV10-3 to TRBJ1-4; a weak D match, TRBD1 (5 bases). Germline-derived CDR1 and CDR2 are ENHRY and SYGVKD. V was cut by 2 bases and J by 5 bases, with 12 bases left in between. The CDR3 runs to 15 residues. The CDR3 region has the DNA TGTGCCATCAGTGAGCGTCGGGAGGGGAATGAAAAACTGTTTTTT. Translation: CAISERREGNEKLFF.

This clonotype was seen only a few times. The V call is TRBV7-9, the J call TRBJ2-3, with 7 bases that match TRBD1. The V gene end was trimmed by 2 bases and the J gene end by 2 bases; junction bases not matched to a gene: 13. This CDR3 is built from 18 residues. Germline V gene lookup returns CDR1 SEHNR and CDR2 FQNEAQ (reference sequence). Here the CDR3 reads CASSLIGPGTASTDTQYF. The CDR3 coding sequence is TGTGCCAGCAGCTTAATTGGGCCGGGGACAGCTTCCACAGATACGCAGTATTTT.

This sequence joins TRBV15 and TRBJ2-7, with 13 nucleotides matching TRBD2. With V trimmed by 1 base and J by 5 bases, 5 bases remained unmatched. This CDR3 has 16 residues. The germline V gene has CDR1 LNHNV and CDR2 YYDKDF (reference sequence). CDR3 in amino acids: CATSRGTSGSLHEQYF. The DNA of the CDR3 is TGTGCCACCAGCAGAGGGACTAGCGGGAGCCTCCACGAGCAGTACTTC.

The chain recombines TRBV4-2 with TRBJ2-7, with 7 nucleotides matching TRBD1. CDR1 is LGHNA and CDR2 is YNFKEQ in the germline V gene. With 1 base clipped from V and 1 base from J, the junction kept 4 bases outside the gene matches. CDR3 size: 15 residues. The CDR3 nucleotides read TGTGCCAGCAGCCAAGCCGACAGGGTTTCCTACGAGCAGTACTTC. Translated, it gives CASSQADRVSYEQYF.

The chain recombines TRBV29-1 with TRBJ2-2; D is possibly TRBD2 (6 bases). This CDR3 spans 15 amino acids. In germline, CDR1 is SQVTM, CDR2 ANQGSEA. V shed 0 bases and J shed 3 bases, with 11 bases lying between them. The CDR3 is CSVEDGDLYTGELFF. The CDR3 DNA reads TGCAGCGTTGAAGATGGGGACTTGTACACCGGGGAGCTGTTTTTT.

The CDR3 protein is CASRFRDYLSYEQYF. CDR3 bases: TGTGCCAGCAGATTTAGGGACTACCTTTCCTACGAGCAGTACTTC. The V gene is TRBV28, the J gene TRBJ2-7, with 7 bases identical to TRBD2. CDR1 is MDHEN, CDR2 SYDVKM, per germline. The V segment lost 6 bases and the J segment 1 base; nucleotides outside the gene matches: 9. CDR3 length: 15 amino acids.

The chain's CDR3 is CSASSLYGYTF. In nucleotides, the CDR3 is TGCAGTGCTAGCAGCCTCTATGGCTACACCTTC. This chain connects TRBV20-1 to TRBJ1-2; D unclear. Germline CDR1 reads DFQATT; CDR2 reads SNEGSKA (reference sequence). The CDR3 sequence is 11 residues long. Trimming shortened V by 3 bases and J by 4 bases, and 6 bases separated the two germline ends.

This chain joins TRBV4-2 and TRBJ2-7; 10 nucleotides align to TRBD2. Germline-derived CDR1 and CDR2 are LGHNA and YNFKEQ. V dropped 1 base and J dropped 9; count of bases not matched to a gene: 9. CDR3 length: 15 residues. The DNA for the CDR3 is TGTGCCAGCAGCCAAGCGGGGACTAGCGACAATGCGCAGTACTTC. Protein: CASSQAGTSDNAQYF.

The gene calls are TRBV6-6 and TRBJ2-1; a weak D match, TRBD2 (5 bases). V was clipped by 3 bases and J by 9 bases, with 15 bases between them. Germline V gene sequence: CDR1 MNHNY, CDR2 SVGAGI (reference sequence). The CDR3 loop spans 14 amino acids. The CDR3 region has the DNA TGTGCCAGCAGTTATTATGGAGGAGGAGCTGAGCAGTTCTTC. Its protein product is CASSYYGGGAEQFF.

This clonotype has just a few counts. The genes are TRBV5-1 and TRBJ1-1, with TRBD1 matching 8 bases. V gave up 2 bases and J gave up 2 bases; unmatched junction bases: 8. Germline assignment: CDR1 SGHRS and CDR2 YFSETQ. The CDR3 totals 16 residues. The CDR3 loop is CASSLGGTGVNTEAFF. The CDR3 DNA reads TGCGCCAGCAGCTTAGGGGGGACAGGCGTTAACACTGAAGCTTTCTTT.

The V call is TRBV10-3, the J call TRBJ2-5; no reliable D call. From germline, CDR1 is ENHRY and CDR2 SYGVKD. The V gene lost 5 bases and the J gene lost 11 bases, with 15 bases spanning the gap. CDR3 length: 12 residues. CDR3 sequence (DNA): TGTGCCATCAGTCACTCAGATATGGAGCAGTACTTC. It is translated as CAISHSDMEQYF.

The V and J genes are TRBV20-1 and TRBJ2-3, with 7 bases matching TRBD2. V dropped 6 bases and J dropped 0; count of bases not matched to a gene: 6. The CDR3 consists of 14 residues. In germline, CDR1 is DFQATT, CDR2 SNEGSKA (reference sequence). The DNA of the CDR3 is TGCAGTGCCCGGATGCGGGGGAGCACAGATACGCAGTATTTT. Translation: CSARMRGSTDTQYF.

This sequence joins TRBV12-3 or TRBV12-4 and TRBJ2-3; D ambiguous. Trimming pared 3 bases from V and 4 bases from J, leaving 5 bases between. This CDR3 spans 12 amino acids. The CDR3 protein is CASSFYPDTQYF. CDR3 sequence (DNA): TGTGCCAGCAGTTTTTACCCAGATACGCAGTATTTT.

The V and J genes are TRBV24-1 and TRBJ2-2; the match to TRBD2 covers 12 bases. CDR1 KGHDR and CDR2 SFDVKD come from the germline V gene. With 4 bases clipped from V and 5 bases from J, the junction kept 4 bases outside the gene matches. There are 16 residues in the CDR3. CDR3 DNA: TGTGCCACCAGTGACCCCGGACTAGCGGGAACCGGGGAGCTGTTTTTT. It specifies CATSDPGLAGTGELFF.

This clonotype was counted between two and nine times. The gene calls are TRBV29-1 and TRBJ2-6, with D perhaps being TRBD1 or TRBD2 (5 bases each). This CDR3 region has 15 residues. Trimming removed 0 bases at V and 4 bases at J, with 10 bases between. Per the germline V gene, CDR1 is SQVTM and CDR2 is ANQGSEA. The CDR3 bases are TGCAGCGTTGAAGAATGGGGGATCGGGGCCAACGTCCTGACTTTC. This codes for CSVEEWGIGANVLTF. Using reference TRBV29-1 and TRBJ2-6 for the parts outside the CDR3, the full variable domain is SAVISQKPSRDICQRGTSLTIQCQVDSQVTMMFWYRQQPGQSLTLIATANQGSEATYESGFVIDKFPISRPNLTFSTLTVSNMSPEDSSIYLCSVEEWGIGANVLTFGAGSRLTVL.

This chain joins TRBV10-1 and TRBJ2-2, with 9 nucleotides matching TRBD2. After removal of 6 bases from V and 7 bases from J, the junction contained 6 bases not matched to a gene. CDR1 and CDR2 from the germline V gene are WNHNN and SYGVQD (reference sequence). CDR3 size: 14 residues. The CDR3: CASSPSGIGGELFF. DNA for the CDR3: TGCGCCAGCAGCCCTAGCGGGATCGGCGGGGAGCTGTTTTTT.

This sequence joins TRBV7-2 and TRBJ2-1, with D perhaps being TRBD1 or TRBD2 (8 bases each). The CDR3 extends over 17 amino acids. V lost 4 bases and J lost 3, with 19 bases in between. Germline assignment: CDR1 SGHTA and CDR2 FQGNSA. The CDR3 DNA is TGTGCCAGCAGCTCGGACAGGGTTAGCGGGATCTACAATGAGCAGTTCTTC. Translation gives CASSSDRVSGIYNEQFF.

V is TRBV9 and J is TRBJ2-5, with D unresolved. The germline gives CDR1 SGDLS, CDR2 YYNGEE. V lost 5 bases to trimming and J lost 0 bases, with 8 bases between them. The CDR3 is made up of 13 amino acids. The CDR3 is CASRAANQETQYF. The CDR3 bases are TGTGCCAGCAGGGCGGCGAACCAAGAGACCCAGTACTTC.

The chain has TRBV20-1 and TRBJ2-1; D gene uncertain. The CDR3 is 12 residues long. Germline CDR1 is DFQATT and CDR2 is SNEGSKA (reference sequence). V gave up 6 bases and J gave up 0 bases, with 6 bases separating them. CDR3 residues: CSARHSYNEQFF. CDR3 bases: TGCAGTGCAAGGCACTCCTACAATGAGCAGTTCTTC.

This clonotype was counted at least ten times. CDR3 amino acids: CASSLGTGYLDTQYF. CDR3 coding DNA: TGTGCCAGCAGCTTGGGCACAGGGTATCTTGATACGCAGTATTTT. The chain employs TRBV7-7 and TRBJ2-3; TRBD1 might be the D (6 bases). The CDR3 length is 15 residues. Germline V gene lookup returns CDR1 SSHAT and CDR2 FNYEAQ (reference sequence). The V end was cut by 3 bases, the J end by 6 bases, with 16 bases between.

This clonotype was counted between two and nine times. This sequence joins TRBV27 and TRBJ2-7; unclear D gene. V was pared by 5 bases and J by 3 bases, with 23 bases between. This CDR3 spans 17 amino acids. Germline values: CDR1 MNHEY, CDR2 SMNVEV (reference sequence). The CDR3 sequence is CASSPTAVGMMGYEQYF. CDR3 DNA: TGTGCCAGCAGTCCCACGGCGGTGGGAATGATGGGCTACGAGCAGTACTTC.

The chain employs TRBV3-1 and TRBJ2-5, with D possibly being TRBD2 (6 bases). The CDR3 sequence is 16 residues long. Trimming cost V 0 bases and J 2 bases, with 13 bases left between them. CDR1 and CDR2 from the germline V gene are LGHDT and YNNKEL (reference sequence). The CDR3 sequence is CASSQDGWGLQETQYF. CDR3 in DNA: TGTGCCAGCAGCCAAGACGGGTGGGGACTTCAAGAGACCCAGTACTTC.

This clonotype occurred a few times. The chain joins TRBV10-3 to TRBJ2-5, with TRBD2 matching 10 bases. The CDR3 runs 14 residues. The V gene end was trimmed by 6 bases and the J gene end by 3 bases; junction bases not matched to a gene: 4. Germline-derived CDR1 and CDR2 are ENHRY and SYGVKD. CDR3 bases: TGTGCCATCAGGGCTGGACTAGCGGAAGAGACCCAGTACTTC. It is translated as CAIRAGLAEETQYF.

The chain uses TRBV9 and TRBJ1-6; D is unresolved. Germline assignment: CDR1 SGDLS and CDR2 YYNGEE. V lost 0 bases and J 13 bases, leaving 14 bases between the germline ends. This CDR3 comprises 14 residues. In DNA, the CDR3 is TGTGCCAGCAGCGTAGAGGGATCCGGCGGCCCCCTCCACTTT. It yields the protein CASSVEGSGGPLHF.

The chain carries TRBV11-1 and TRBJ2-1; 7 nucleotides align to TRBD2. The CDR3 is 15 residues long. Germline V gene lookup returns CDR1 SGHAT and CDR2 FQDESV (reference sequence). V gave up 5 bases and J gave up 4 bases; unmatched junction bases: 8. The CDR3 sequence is CASSQGLGGYNEQFF. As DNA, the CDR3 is TGTGCCAGCAGCCAAGGACTAGGCGGATACAATGAGCAGTTCTTC.

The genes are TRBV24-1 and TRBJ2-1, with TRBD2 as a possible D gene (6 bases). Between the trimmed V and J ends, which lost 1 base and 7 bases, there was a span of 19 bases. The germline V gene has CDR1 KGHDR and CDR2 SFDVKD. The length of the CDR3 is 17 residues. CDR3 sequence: CATSDFSLASTLNEQFF. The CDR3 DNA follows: TGTGCCACCAGTGATTTCTCCCTAGCGAGTACGTTGAATGAGCAGTTCTTC.